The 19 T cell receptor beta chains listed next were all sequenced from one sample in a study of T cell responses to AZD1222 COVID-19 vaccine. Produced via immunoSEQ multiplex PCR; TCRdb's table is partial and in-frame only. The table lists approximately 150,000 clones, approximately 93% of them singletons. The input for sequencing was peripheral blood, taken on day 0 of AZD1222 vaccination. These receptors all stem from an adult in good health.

DNA for the CDR3: TGTGCCAGCAGTGACAGAGAGAAGTTAAATGAGCAGTTCTTC. It specifies CASSDREKLNEQFF. The V and J genes are TRBV25-1 and TRBJ2-1; D unclear. Trimming took 3 bases from V and 7 from J, leaving 13 bases between them. Germline CDR1 reads MGHDK; CDR2 reads SYGVNS. This CDR3 contains 14 residues.

The CDR3 nucleotides are TGCGCCAGCAGCAGGGTTGCGGGGGGGCCTGAAGATACGCAGTATTTT. Its translation: CASSRVAGGPEDTQYF. This chain links TRBV5-1 with TRBJ2-3, with 9 bases matching TRBD2. CDR3 size: 16 residues. Germline CDR1 reads SGHRS; CDR2 reads YFSETQ. The V and J ends lost 4 bases and 5 bases, in that order; junction bases with no gene match: 11.

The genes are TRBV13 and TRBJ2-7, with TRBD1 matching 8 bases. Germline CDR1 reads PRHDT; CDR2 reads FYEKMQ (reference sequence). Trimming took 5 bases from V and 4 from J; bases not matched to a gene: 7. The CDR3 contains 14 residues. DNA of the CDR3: TGTGCCAGCAGCACCTGGGACAGGTCATACGAGCAGTACTTC. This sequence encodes CASSTWDRSYEQYF.

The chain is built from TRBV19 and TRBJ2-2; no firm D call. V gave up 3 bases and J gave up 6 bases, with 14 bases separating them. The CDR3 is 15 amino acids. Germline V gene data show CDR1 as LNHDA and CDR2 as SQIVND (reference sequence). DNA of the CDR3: TGTGCCAGTAGTATTAAGACCCTCGCTCCCGGGGAGCTGTTTTTT. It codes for CASSIKTLAPGELFF.

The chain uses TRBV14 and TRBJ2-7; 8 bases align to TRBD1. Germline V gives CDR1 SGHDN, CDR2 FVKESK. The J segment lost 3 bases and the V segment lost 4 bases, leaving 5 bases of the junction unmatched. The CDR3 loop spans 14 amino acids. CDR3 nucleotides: TGTGCCAGCAGCCCCGGGACAGGAAACTACGAGCAGTACTTC. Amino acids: CASSPGTGNYEQYF.

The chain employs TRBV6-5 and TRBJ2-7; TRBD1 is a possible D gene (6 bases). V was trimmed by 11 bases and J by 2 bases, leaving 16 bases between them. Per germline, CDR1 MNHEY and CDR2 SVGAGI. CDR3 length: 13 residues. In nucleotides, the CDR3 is TGTGCCTCAGGCAGGGGTGCAGCCTACGAGCAGTACTTC. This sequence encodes CASGRGAAYEQYF.

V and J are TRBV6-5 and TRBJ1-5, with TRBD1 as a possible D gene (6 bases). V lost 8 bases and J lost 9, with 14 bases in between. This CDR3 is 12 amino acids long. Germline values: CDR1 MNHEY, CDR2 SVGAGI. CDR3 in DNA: TGTGCCAGCGGCAACGGAGGGGGGCCCCAGCATTTT. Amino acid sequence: CASGNGGGPQHF.

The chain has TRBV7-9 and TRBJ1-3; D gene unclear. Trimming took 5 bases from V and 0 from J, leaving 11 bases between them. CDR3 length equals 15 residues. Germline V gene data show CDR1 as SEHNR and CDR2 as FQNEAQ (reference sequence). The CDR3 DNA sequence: TGTGCCAGCAGCCCACCGTACAGCTCTGGAAACACCATATATTTT. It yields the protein CASSPPYSSGNTIYF.

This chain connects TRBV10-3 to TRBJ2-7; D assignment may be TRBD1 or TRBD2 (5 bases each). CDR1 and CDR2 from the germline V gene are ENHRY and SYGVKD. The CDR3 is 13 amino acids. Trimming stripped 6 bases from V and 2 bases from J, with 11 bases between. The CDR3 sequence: CAISPGPAYEQYF. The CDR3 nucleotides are TGTGCCATCAGCCCGGGACCTGCCTACGAGCAGTACTTC.

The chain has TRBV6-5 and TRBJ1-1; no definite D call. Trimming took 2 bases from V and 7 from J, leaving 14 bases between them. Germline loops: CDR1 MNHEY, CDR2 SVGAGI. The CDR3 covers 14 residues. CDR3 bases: TGTGCCAGCAGTTACAGGGCCGGGGAGTTTGAAGCTTTCTTT. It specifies CASSYRAGEFEAFF.

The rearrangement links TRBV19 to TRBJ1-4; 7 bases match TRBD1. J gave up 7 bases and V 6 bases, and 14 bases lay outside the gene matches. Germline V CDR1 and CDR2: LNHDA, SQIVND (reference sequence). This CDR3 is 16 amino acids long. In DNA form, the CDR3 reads TGTGCCAGTAGACCTGAGGAGGGGGCGAGTTTTGAAAAACTGTTTTTT. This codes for CASRPEEGASFEKLFF. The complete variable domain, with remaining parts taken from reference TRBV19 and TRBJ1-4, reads DGGITQSPKYLFRKEGQNVTLSCEQNLNHDAMYWYRQDPGQGLRLIYYSQIVNDFQKGDIAEGYSVSREKKESFPLTVTSAQKNPTAFYLCASRPEEGASFEKLFFGSGTQLSVL.

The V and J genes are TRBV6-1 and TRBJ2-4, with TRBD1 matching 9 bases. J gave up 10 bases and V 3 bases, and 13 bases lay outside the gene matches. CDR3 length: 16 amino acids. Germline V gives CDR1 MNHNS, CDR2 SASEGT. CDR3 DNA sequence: TGTGCCAGCAGTGATCGACCGGGACAGGGATTTCGTATTCAGTACTTC. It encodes CASSDRPGQGFRIQYF.

The CDR3 region is CASSSDRGARSPVTEAFF. In DNA, the CDR3 is TGTGCCAGCAGTTCCGACCGGGGGGCACGGAGCCCTGTAACTGAAGCTTTCTTT. The chain links TRBV27 to TRBJ1-1; tentatively, D is TRBD1 (6 bases). There are 18 residues in the CDR3. Germline V gene data show CDR1 as MNHEY and CDR2 as SMNVEV (reference sequence). Trimming removed 4 bases from V and 5 bases from J, with 26 bases in between.

CDR3 in amino acids: CAWEKQGGTEAFF. CDR3 DNA sequence: TGTGCCTGGGAAAAACAGGGAGGCACTGAAGCTTTCTTT. The chain uses TRBV30 and TRBJ1-1; TRBD1 might be the D (6 bases). Germline assignment: CDR1 GTSNPN and CDR2 SVGIG (reference sequence). The CDR3 is made up of 13 amino acids. V gave up 5 bases and J gave up 4 bases, with 14 bases separating them.

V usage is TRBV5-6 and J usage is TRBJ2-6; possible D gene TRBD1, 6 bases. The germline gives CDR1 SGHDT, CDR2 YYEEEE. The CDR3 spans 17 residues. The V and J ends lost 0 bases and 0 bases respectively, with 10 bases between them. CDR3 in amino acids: CASSLAGTPSGANVLTF. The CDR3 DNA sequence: TGTGCCAGCAGCTTGGCTGGGACACCCTCTGGGGCCAACGTCCTGACTTTC.

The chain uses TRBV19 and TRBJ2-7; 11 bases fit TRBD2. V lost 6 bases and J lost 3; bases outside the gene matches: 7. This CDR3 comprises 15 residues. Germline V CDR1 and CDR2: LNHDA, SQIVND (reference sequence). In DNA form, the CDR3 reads TGTGCCAGTAGAGAACTAGCGGGGGCCCACTACGAGCAGTACTTC. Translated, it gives CASRELAGAHYEQYF.

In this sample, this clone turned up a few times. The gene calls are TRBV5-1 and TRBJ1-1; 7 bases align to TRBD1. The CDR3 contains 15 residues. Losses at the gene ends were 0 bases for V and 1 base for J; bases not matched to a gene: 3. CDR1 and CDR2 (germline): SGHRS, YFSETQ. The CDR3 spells CASSLAAGGNTEAFF. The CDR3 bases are TGCGCCAGCAGCTTGGCCGCAGGGGGGAACACTGAAGCTTTCTTT.

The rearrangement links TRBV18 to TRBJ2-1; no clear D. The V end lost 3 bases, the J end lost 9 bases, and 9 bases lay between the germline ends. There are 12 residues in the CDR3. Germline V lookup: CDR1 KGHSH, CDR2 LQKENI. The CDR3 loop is CASSPLSSEQFF. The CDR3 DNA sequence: TGTGCCAGCTCACCTCTTTCTTCTGAGCAGTTCTTC.

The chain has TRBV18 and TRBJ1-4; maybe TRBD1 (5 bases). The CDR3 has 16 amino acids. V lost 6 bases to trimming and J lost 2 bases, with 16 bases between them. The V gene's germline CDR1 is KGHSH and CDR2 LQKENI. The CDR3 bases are TGTGCCAGCTCCCTAAGGGGCGAGATGACTAATGAAAAACTGTTTTTT. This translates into CASSLRGEMTNEKLFF.